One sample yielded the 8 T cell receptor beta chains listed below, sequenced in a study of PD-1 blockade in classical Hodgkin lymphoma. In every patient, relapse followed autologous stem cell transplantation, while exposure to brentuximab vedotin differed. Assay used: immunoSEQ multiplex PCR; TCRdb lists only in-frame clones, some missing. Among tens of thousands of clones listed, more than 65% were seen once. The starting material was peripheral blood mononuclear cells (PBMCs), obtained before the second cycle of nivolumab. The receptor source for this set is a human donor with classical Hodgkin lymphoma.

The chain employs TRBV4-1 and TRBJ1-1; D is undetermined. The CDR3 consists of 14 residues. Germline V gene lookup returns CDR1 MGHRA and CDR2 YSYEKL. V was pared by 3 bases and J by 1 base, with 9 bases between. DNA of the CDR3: TGCGCCAGCAGCCAGAAGAGCGGGAACACTGAAGCTTTCTTT. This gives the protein CASSQKSGNTEAFF.

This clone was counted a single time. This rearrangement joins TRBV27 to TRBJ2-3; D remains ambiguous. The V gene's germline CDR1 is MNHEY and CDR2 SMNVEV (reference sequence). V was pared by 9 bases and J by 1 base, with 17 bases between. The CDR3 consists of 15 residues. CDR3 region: CASSYSWGGTDTQYF. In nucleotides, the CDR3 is TGTGCCAGTAGCTATTCGTGGGGTGGCACAGATACGCAGTATTTT.

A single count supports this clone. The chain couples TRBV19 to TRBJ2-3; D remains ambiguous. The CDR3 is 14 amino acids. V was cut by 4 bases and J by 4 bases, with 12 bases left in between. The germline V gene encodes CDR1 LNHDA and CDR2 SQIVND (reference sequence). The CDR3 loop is CASSSGWNADTQYF. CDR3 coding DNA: TGTGCCAGTAGTAGTGGGTGGAATGCAGATACGCAGTATTTT.

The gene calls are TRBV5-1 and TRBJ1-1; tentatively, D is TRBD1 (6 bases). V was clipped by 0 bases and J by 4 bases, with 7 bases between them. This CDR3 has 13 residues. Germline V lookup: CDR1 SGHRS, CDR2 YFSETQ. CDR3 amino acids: CASSLEGGTEAFF. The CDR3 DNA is TGCGCCAGCAGCTTGGAAGGGGGCACTGAAGCTTTCTTT.

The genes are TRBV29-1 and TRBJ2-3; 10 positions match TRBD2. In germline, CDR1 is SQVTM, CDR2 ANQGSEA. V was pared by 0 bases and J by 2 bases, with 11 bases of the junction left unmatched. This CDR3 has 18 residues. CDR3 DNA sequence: TGCAGCGTTGAAGATGTCTTGAGAGCGGGAGGGTTCACAGATACGCAGTATTTT. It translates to CSVEDVLRAGGFTDTQYF.

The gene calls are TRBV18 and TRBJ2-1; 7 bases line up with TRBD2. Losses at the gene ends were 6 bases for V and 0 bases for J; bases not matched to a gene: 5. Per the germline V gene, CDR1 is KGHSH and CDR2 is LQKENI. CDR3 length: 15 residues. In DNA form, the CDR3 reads TGTGCCAGCTCCCCTAGGACTAGCTCCTACAATGAGCAGTTCTTC. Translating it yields CASSPRTSSYNEQFF.

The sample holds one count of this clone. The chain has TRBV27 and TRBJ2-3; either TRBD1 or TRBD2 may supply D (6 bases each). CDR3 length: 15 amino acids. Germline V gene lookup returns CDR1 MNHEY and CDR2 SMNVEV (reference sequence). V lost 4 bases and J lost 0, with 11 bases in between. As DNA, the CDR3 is TGTGCCAGCAGTTGGTGGGGGGCGAGCACAGATACGCAGTATTTT. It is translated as CASSWWGASTDTQYF.

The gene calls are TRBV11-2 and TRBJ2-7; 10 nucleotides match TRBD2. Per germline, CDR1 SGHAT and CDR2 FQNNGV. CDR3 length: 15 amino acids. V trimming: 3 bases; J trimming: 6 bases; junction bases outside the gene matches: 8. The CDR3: CASSLTLAGVLEQYF. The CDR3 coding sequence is TGTGCCAGCAGCTTGACCCTAGCGGGAGTCCTCGAGCAGTACTTC.